A single TCR beta chain is shown here with its context. What this receptor recognizes is not known. Base qualities are missing; no much larger clone stands one base away. TCR libraries were built from 300 to 450 ng RNA with the Immunoverse kit, using molecular barcoded adaptors covering alpha/delta and beta/gamma chains. The same RNA used for transcriptome sequencing was used for TCR library preparation. An Illumina HiSeq 4000 with 2 x 150 cycles was used to sequence the TCR libraries. Under the source paper's analysis protocol: Using MiXCR, which included quality filtering and error correction, TCR reads were aligned to human V, D, J and C references and then assembled into CDR3 clonotypes. Clonotype counts and gene usage diversity were analyzed with the tcR package in R. For inspection of raw mapping reads, RNA-seq reads were mapped by STAR aligner version 2.5.3a onto GRCh37 of the human genome. To test the effect of sequencing depth on detected clonotypes, IR-seq fastq files were randomly downsampled using Seqtk 1.3. In TCRdb, the public reads were trimmed at Q25 with fastp and aligned with MiXCR, with productive beta chains retained. For every CDR3 protein sequence, its rows merge into one entry that carries the most common genes and DNA. The V and J calls and clone size come from TCRdb's table, not from the authors' own analysis. The sample table holds about 50,000 distinct CDR3 sequences, of which approximately 18% were seen once. 15% of the sample lies in the top ten.

The germline V gene supplies CDR1 MDHEN and CDR2 SYDVKM. Taken from cysteine to phenylalanine, the CDR3 has 18 residues. The CDR3 DNA has 54 bases and is translated from base 1. Deletion took 4 bases off V and 0 bases off J, with a span of 16 bases between the germline ends. These data come from a study of read filtering for tumor transcriptome and immune sequencing (dated by TCRdb to the early 2020s). For the study in its entirety: The cohort consisted of about 18 male and roughly 15 female patients, with a mean age of about 70 years and an age range of about 47 to 85. Under revised international staging, about 8 patients fell into R-ISS I, 15 to 20 into R-ISS II and six or seven into R-ISS III. TCR-region mapped reads per sample ranged from about 4.05 to 11 million with IR-seq versus only 85 to 1273 with RNA-seq. After DNase treatment, whole-transcriptome libraries were prepared with the TruSeq RNA Access Library Prep Kit. One of the main goals was to work out a read-filtering strategy for immune repertoire data, in particular whether clonotypes backed by only a single read should be removed. TCR repertoires obtained by targeted immune repertoire sequencing and by bulk whole-transcriptome sequencing performed on the same bone marrow samples were compared.

Bone marrow was sampled from every patient at the time of active disease. Bone marrow mononuclear cells were isolated by Ficoll-Hypaque density gradient centrifugation. Myeloma plasma cells were removed and CD138-negative cells were collected by negative selection after labeling with CD138 magnetic microbeads on a MACS separator. Flow cytometry with CD138 antibodies on an Attune NxT was used to check how pure the isolated cells were. TRIzol reagent was used to extract total RNA, which was then quantified with a NanoDrop spectrophotometer. For each patient, paired RNA-seq and IR-seq were run on the CD138-negative bone marrow sample from that patient. Summary of the overall study and its limitations: The sorted CD138-negative fraction was a mixed bone marrow immune population, not purified T cells. Removing single-read clonotypes increased the correlation between IR-seq and RNA-seq shared clonotype proportions. Single-read clonotypes made up 80% to 85% of clonotypes but approximately 3.5% of total reads in IR-seq, and under 75% of clonotypes and approximately 47% of reads in RNA-seq. IR-seq captured clonotypes at much higher depth and more reliably than RNA-seq, and smaller IR-seq throughput sufficed to identify most shared clonotypes.

The sequence joins TRBV28 to TRBJ2-6, with the D gene call left open. The sequencing input was a population of CD138-negative cells sorted from bone marrow. Sample cell subset or site, as interpreted from the label and publication: bone marrow mononuclear cells depleted of CD138+ plasma/myeloma cells by negative magnetic selection. The sequence was obtained from a donor older than 35 with multiple myeloma. This receptor carries the CDR3 CASSSFRSTPSGANVLTF. In nucleotides, the sequence is TGTGCCAGCAGTTCATTTAGGAGCACCCCCTCTGGGGCCAACGTCCTGACTTTC.